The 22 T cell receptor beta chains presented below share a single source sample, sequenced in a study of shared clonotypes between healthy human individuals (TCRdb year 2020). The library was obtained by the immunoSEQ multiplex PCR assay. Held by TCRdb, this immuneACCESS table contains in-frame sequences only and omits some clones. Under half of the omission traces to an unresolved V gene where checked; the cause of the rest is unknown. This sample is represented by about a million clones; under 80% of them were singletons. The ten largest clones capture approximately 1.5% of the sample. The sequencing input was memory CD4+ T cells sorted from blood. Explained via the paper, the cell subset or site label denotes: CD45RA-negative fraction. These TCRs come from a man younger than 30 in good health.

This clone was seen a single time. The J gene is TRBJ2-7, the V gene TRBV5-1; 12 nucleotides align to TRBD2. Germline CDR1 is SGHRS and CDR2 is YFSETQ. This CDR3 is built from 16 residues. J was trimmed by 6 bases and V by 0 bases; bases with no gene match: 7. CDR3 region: CASSLEGLAGVGEQYF. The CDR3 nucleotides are TGCGCCAGCAGCTTGGAGGGACTAGCGGGCGTTGGCGAGCAGTACTTC.

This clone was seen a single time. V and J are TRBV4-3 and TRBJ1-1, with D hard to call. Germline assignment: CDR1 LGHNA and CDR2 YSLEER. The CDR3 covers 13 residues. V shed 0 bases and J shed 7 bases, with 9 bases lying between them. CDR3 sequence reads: CASSQEVGFEAFF. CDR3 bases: TGCGCCAGCAGCCAAGAAGTGGGGTTTGAAGCTTTCTTT.

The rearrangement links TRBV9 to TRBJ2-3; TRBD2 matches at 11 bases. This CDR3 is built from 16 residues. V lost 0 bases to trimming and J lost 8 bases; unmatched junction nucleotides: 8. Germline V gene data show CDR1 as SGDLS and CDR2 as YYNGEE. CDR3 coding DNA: TGTGCCAGCAGCGTAGGGTTCACTAGCGGGAGTTCTACGCAGTATTTT. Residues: CASSVGFTSGSSTQYF. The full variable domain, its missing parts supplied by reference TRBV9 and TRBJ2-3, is DSGVTQTPKHLITATGQRVTLRCSPRSGDLSVYWYQQSLDQGLQFLIQYYNGEERAKGNILERFSAQQFPDLHSELNLSSLELGDSALYFCASSVGFTSGSSTQYFGPGTRLTVL.

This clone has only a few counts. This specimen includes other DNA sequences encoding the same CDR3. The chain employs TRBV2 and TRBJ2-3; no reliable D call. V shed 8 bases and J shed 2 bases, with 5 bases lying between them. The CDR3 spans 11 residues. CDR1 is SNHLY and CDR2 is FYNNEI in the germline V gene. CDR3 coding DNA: TGTGCCAGCCGATACACAGATACGCAGTATTTT. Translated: CASRYTDTQYF.

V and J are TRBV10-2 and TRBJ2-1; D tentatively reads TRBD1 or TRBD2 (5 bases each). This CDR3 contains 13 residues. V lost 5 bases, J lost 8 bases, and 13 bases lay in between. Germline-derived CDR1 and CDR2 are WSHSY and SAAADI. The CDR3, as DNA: TGCGCCAGCAGTCTAGGGACGTGGCATGAGCAGTTCTTC. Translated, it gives CASSLGTWHEQFF.

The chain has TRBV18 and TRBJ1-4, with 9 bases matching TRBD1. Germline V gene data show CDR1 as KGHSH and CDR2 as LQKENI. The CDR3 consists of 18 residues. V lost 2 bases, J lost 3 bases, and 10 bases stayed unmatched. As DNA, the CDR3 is TGTGCCAGCTCACCAAGTAAGAACAGGGGGCCGGCTAATGAAAAACTGTTTTTT. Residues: CASSPSKNRGPANEKLFF.

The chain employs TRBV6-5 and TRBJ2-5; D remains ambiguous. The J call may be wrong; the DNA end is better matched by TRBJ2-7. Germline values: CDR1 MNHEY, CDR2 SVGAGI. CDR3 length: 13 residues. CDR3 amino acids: CASSYSPSYEQYF. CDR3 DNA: TGTGCCAGCAGTTACTCGCCCTCTTACGAGCAGTACTTC.

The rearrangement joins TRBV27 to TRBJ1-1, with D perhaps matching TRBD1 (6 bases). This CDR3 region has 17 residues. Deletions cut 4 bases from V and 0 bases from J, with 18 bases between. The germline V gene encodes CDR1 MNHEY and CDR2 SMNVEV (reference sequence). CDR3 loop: CASSSLPDRLMNTEAFF. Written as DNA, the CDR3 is TGTGCCAGCAGTTCTTTACCCGACAGGCTGATGAACACTGAAGCTTTCTTT.

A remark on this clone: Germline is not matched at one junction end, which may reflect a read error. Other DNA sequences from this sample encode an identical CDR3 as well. The CDR3 loop reads CASSLGGGTDTQYF. CDR3 coding DNA: TGTGCCAGCAGTTTGGGTGGAGGCACAGATACACAGTATTTT. The chain is built from TRBV28 and TRBJ2-3; tentatively, D is TRBD2 (5 bases). Looked up from germline, CDR1 is MDHEN and CDR2 is SYDVKM. The CDR3 totals 14 residues.

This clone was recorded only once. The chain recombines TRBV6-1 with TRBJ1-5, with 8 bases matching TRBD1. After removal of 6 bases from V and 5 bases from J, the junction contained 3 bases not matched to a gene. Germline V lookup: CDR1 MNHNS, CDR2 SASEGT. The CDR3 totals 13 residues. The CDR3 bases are TGTGCCAGCAGACAGGGGGATTATCAGCCCCAGCATTTT. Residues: CASRQGDYQPQHF.

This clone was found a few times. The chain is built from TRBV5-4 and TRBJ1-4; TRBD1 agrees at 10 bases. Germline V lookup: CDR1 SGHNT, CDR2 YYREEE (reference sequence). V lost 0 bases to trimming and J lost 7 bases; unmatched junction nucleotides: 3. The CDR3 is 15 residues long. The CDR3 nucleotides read TGTGCCAGCAGCTTGGACGGGACAGGGGTTGAAAAACTGTTTTTT. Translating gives CASSLDGTGVEKLFF. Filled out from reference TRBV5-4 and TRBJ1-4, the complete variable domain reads ETGVTQSPTHLIKTRGQQVTLRCSSQSGHNTVSWYQQALGQGPQFIFQYYREEENGRGNFPPRFSGLQFPNYSSELNVNALELDDSALYLCASSLDGTGVEKLFFGSGTQLSVL.

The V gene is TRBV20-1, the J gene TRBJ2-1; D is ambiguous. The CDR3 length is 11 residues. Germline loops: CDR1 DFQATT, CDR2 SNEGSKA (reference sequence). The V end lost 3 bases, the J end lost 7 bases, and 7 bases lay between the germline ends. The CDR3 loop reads CSARGRNEQFF. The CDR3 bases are TGCAGTGCTAGGGGTCGTAATGAGCAGTTCTTC.

The CDR3 DNA sequence: TGCGCCAGCAGCCAAGATAGGACACGGCCTTTGCTCTATGAAAAACTGTTTTTT. This sequence encodes CASSQDRTRPLLYEKLFF. The rearrangement links TRBV4-1 to TRBJ1-4; possible D gene TRBD1, 5 bases. V lost 0 bases and J lost 6, with 20 bases in between. This CDR3 region has 18 residues. Germline V gene sequence: CDR1 MGHRA, CDR2 YSYEKL.

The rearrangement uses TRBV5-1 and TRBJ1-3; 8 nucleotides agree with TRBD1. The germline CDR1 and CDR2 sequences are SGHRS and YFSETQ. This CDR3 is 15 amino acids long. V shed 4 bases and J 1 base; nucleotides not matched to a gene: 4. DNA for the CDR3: TGCGCCAGCAGCCCGAGGACAGGGTCTGGAAACACCATATATTTT. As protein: CASSPRTGSGNTIYF.

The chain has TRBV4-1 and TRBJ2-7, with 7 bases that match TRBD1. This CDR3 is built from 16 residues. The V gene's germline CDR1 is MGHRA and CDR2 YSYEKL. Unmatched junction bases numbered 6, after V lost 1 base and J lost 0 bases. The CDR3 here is CASSQGLTGASYEQYF. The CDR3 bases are TGCGCCAGCAGCCAAGGATTAACAGGGGCCTCCTACGAGCAGTACTTC.

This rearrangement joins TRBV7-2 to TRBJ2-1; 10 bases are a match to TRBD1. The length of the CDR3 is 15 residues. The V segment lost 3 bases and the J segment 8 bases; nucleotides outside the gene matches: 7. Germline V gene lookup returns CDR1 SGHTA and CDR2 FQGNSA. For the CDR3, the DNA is TGTGCCAGCAGCTTTGACAGGGGGCTTTACTATGAGCAGTTCTTC. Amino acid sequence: CASSFDRGLYYEQFF.

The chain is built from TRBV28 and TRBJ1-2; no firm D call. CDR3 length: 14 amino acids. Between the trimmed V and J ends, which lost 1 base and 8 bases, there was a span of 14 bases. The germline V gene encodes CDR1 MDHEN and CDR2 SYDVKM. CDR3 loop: CASSLSAPGLGYTF. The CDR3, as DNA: TGTGCCAGCAGTTTATCGGCGCCAGGTCTCGGCTACACCTTC.

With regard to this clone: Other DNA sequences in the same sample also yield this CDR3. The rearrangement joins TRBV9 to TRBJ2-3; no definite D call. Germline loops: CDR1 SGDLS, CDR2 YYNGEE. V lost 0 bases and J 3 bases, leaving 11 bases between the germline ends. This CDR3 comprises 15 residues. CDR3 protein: CASSVDGGGTDTQYF. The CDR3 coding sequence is TGTGCCAGCAGCGTAGACGGCGGTGGGACAGATACGCAGTATTTT.

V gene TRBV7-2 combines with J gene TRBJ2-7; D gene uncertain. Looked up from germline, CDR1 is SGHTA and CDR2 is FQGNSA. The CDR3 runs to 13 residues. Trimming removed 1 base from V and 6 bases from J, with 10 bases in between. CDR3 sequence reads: CASSLVSGREQYF. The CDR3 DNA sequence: TGTGCCAGCAGCTTAGTATCCGGGCGCGAGCAGTACTTC.

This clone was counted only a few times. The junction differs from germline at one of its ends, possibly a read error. This chain's CDR3 is CASSSERETGELFF. The CDR3 nucleotides read TGTGCTAGCAGCTCCGAAAGGGAGACCGGGGAGCTGTTTTTT. The J gene is TRBJ2-2, the V gene TRBV7-7, with D possibly matching TRBD2 (5 bases). Germline CDR1 SSHAT, CDR2 FNYEAQ (reference sequence). This CDR3 has 14 residues.

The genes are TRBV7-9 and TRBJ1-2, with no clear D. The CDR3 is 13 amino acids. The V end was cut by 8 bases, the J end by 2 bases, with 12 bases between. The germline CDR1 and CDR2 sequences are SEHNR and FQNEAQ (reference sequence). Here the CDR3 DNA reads TGTGCCAGCGGAACGGAGCGGAACTATGGCTACACCTTC. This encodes CASGTERNYGYTF. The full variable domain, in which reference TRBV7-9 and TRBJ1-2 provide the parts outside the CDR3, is DTGVSQNPRHKITKRGQNVTFRCDPISEHNRLYWYRQTLGQGPEFLTYFQNEAQLEKSRLLSDRFSAERPKGSFSTLEIQRTEQGDSAMYLCASGTERNYGYTFGSGTRLTVV.

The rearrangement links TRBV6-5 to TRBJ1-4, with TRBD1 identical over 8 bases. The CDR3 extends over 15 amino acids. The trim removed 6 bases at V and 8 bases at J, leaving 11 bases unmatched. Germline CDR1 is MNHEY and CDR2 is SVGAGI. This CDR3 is CASRILQGGREKLFF. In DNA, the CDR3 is TGTGCCAGCAGGATACTACAGGGGGGAAGAGAAAAACTGTTTTTT.